This T cell receptor (beta chain) comes out of a study of blood T cells in healthy people across ages. Germline V lookup: CDR1 ENHRY, CDR2 SYGVKD. Deletions cut 2 bases from V and 2 bases from J, with 12 bases between. CDR3 length: 16 amino acids. Using a J-beta primer mix together with a sample-barcoded 5' primer, a second PCR was run for roughly 6 to 12 cycles. TCRdb re-called the 5' RACE reads through MiXCR, storing one row per CDR3 protein. The sample lists about 780,000 distinct CDR3 sequences, around half occurring once. A few counts support this clonotype. V and J are TRBV10-3 and TRBJ2-2; D gene unclear. This TCR was sampled from a man at least 80 years old in good health. The sequenced sample was blood. The CDR3 region has the DNA TGTGCCATCAGTGAGAAGGTGGCGGTAAACACCGGGGAGCTGTTTTTT. Its translation is CAISEKVAVNTGELFF.